These 18 T cell receptor beta chains were all obtained from the same sample, sequenced in a study of T cells in Graves' hyperthyroidism and ophthalmopathy (dated by TCRdb to about 2019). The library was made by multiplex PCR. For sequencing, an Illumina HiSeq 2000 was employed. Amplification of TCR beta CDR3 regions was carried out from RNA transcripts. The TCR CDR3 was subjected to a first round of RT-PCR using the HTBI primer set and the Qiagen OneStep RT-PCR kit. The public reads were run again by TCRdb, first through fastp at Q25 and then through MiXCR, and only productive beta chains were kept. Every CDR3 protein is listed once, alongside the most common genes and DNA of its rows. Within this sample are 300,000 to 450,000 distinct CDR3 sequences, with about a fifth of them counted one time only. The ten largest clones capture around two fifths of the sample. Sequencing used blood. These receptors came from a young man with Graves' ophthalmopathy.

A few counts support this clonotype. The rearrangement links TRBV7-9 to TRBJ1-4; TRBD1 is a possible D gene (6 bases). The CDR3 has 15 amino acids. Germline V lookup: CDR1 SEHNR, CDR2 FQNEAQ (reference sequence). With 2 bases removed from V and 5 bases from J, the gap between germline ends came to 12 bases. CDR3 DNA: TGTGCCAGCAGCTTACTAGCAGGGGTCAATGAAAAACTGTTTTTT. This codes for CASSLLAGVNEKLFF. Looking up the rest from reference TRBV7-9 and TRBJ1-4 gives the full variable domain: DTGVSQNPRHKITKRGQNVTFRCDPISEHNRLYWYRQTLGQGPEFLTYFQNEAQLEKSRLLSDRFSAERPKGSFSTLEIQRTEQGDSAMYLCASSLLAGVNEKLFFGSGTQLSVL.

This clonotype has a count of ten or more. V and J are TRBV5-8 and TRBJ2-7; TRBD1 is a possible D gene (5 bases). Germline V lookup: CDR1 SGHTS, CDR2 YDEGEE. The CDR3 is 12 amino acids. Between the trimmed V and J ends, which lost 1 base and 6 bases, there was a span of 8 bases. For the CDR3, the DNA is TGTGCCAGCAGCTTGATGGGGCGCGAGCAGTACTTC. Amino acids: CASSLMGREQYF.

This chain links TRBV12-3 or TRBV12-4 with TRBJ1-4; D gene ambiguous. V lost 5 bases to trimming and J lost 2 bases, with 12 bases between them. This CDR3 region has 15 residues. Here the CDR3 DNA reads TGTGCCAGCAGTCTCGGACGTACCACTAATGAAAAACTGTTTTTT. Translating gives CASSLGRTTNEKLFF.

V is TRBV5-6 and J is TRBJ2-1; D is unresolved. In germline, CDR1 is SGHDT, CDR2 YYEEEE. The CDR3 runs to 12 residues. V lost 0 bases and J 7 bases, leaving 5 bases between the germline ends. The CDR3 DNA reads as TGTGCCAGCAGCTTGGTGAGTAATGAGCAGTTCTTC. This sequence encodes CASSLVSNEQFF.

This clonotype was seen repeatedly, ten times or more. V gene TRBV5-1 combines with J gene TRBJ2-3; 16 nucleotides match TRBD2. This CDR3 has 18 residues. Germline V gene data show CDR1 as SGHRS and CDR2 as YFSETQ. Unmatched junction bases numbered 6, after V lost 3 bases and J lost 2 bases. CDR3 DNA sequence: TGCGCCAGCAGCTCAGGGACTAGCGGGGGGGTTCCCACAGATACGCAGTATTTT. As protein: CASSSGTSGGVPTDTQYF.

This clonotype was observed at least ten times. V and J are TRBV7-9 and TRBJ1-6; TRBD1 agrees at 10 bases. This CDR3 is 15 amino acids long. CDR1 and CDR2 (germline): SEHNR, FQNEAQ (reference sequence). With 5 bases clipped from V and 8 bases from J, the junction kept 6 bases outside the gene matches. CDR3 loop: CASSGTGALDSPLHF. In DNA, the CDR3 is TGTGCCAGCAGCGGGACAGGGGCACTGGATTCACCCCTCCACTTT.

This clonotype was picked up a small number of times. The chain joins TRBV6-1 to TRBJ1-4, with TRBD1 matching 11 bases. The V and J ends lost 6 bases and 2 bases, in that order; junction bases with no gene match: 8. In germline, CDR1 is MNHNS, CDR2 SASEGT. CDR3 length: 17 residues. CDR3 nucleotide sequence: TGTGCCAGCAGACCCGGACAGGGGGCGAGGACTAATGAAAAACTGTTTTTT. Translating it yields CASRPGQGARTNEKLFF.

The chain is built from TRBV3-1 and TRBJ2-2; D unclear. The CDR3 has 15 amino acids. CDR1 is LGHDT, CDR2 YNNKEL, per germline (reference sequence). V was trimmed by 0 bases and J by 7 bases, leaving 12 bases between them. This CDR3 reads CASSQEGSKIGELFF. DNA of the CDR3: TGTGCCAGCAGCCAAGAGGGCAGCAAAATCGGGGAGCTGTTTTTT.

This clonotype was found many times. The chain carries TRBV4-1 and TRBJ2-3, with TRBD1 matching over 7 bases. This CDR3 comprises 16 residues. The V gene end was trimmed by 2 bases and the J gene end by 4 bases; junction bases not matched to a gene: 9. Germline V gives CDR1 MGHRA, CDR2 YSYEKL. This CDR3 is CASSQRAGTGADTQYF. The CDR3 DNA sequence: TGCGCCAGCAGCCAAAGGGCGGGTACAGGGGCAGATACGCAGTATTTT.

The chain links TRBV9 to TRBJ1-2; D may be TRBD1 (6 bases). The CDR3 loop spans 14 amino acids. Germline V gives CDR1 SGDLS, CDR2 YYNGEE. Trimming left V 4 bases short and J 0 bases short, with 10 bases between. CDR3 residues: CASSKGGANYGYTF. CDR3 sequence (DNA): TGTGCCAGCAGCAAAGGGGGGGCTAACTATGGCTACACCTTC. The full variable domain, completed using reference TRBV9 and TRBJ1-2, is DSGVTQTPKHLITATGQRVTLRCSPRSGDLSVYWYQQSLDQGLQFLIQYYNGEERAKGNILERFSAQQFPDLHSELNLSSLELGDSALYFCASSKGGANYGYTFGSGTRLTVV.

The rearrangement uses TRBV24-1 and TRBJ2-7; the D is unclear. This CDR3 region has 13 residues. The V gene's germline CDR1 is KGHDR and CDR2 SFDVKD. V lost 5 bases and J 1 base, leaving 8 bases between the germline ends. DNA for the CDR3: TGTGCCACCAGTGCCCCGGCTTCCTACGAGCAGTACTTC. Translation gives CATSAPASYEQYF.

The chain has TRBV28 and TRBJ1-6, with TRBD1 as a possible D gene (5 bases). The CDR3 covers 14 residues. Germline values: CDR1 MDHEN, CDR2 SYDVKM. Trimming removed 8 bases from V and 10 bases from J, with 18 bases in between. CDR3 nucleotides: TGTGCCAGCTGGGGGGGGGGGGTAGGCTCACCCCTCCACTTT. Protein product: CASWGGGVGSPLHF.

This clonotype was counted at least ten times. The rearrangement joins TRBV15 to TRBJ2-5; the D is unclear. V was pared by 3 bases and J by 3 bases, with 2 bases between. This CDR3 has 11 residues. The germline gives CDR1 LNHNV, CDR2 YYDKDF (reference sequence). CDR3 amino acids: CATSREETQYF. Here the CDR3 DNA reads TGTGCCACCAGCAGGGAAGAGACCCAGTACTTC.

Many counts were recorded for this clonotype. The chain joins TRBV11-1 to TRBJ1-2; D possibly corresponds to TRBD1 (6 bases). V gave up 4 bases and J gave up 7 bases, with 13 bases separating them. CDR3 length: 13 residues. The germline CDR1 and CDR2 sequences are SGHAT and FQDESV (reference sequence). CDR3 residues: CASSYVGGAGYTF. The CDR3 nucleotides read TGTGCCAGCAGCTACGTCGGGGGGGCTGGCTACACCTTC.

The V and J genes are TRBV11-2 and TRBJ2-7, with 9 bases that match TRBD2. V lost 1 base, J lost 7 bases, and 2 bases stayed unmatched. The length of the CDR3 is 13 residues. Per germline, CDR1 SGHAT and CDR2 FQNNGV. CDR3 sequence: CASSLVSGGEQYF. In DNA, the CDR3 is TGTGCCAGCAGCTTAGTGAGCGGGGGGGAGCAGTACTTC.

The gene calls are TRBV19 and TRBJ1-1, with a possible D match to TRBD1 (5 bases). From germline, CDR1 is LNHDA and CDR2 SQIVND (reference sequence). Between the trimmed V and J ends, which lost 3 bases and 4 bases, there was a span of 18 bases. This CDR3 spans 16 amino acids. CDR3 protein: CASSMREYRLITEAFF. Here the CDR3 DNA reads TGTGCCAGTAGTATGAGGGAGTACAGGTTGATCACTGAAGCTTTCTTT. The whole variable domain, filled in from reference TRBV19 and TRBJ1-1, reads DGGITQSPKYLFRKEGQNVTLSCEQNLNHDAMYWYRQDPGQGLRLIYYSQIVNDFQKGDIAEGYSVSREKKESFPLTVTSAQKNPTAFYLCASSMREYRLITEAFFGQGTRLTVV.

This clonotype was detected ten times or more. The V gene is TRBV7-9, the J gene TRBJ2-7; 8 bases fit TRBD1. This CDR3 has 15 amino acids. Germline CDR1 is SEHNR and CDR2 is FQNEAQ (reference sequence). Trimming took 0 bases from V and 6 from J; bases not matched to a gene: 7. CDR3 sequence (DNA): TGTGCCAGCAGCTTAGCAGGACAGGGAGGTGGCGAGCAGTACTTC. Its protein is CASSLAGQGGGEQYF. Full variable domain (remainder filled in from reference TRBV7-9 and TRBJ2-7): DTGVSQNPRHKITKRGQNVTFRCDPISEHNRLYWYRQTLGQGPEFLTYFQNEAQLEKSRLLSDRFSAERPKGSFSTLEIQRTEQGDSAMYLCASSLAGQGGGEQYFGPGTRLTVT.

This clonotype was picked up a small number of times. The chain uses TRBV9 and TRBJ1-4; maybe TRBD1 (5 bases). From germline, CDR1 is SGDLS and CDR2 YYNGEE. CDR3 size: 13 residues. The ends were cut back, 4 bases at V and 10 bases at J, with 14 bases in the middle. The CDR3 DNA sequence: TGTGCCAGCAGCAGCGGGGGGTCCGGAAAACTGTTTTTT. It codes for CASSSGGSGKLFF.